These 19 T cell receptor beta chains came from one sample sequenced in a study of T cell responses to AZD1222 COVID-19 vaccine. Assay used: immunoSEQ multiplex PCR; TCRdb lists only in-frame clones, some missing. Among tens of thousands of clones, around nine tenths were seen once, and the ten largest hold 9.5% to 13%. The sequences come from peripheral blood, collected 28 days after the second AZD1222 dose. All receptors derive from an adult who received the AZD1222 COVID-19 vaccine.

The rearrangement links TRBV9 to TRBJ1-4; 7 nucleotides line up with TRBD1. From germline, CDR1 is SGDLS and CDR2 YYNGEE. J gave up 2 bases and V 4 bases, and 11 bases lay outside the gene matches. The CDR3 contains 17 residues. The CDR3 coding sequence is TGTGCCAGCAGCCCACTGGTAGGGGGCGCGACTAATGAAAAACTGTTTTTT. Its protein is CASSPLVGGATNEKLFF. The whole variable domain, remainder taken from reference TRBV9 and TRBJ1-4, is DSGVTQTPKHLITATGQRVTLRCSPRSGDLSVYWYQQSLDQGLQFLIQYYNGEERAKGNILERFSAQQFPDLHSELNLSSLELGDSALYFCASSPLVGGATNEKLFFGSGTQLSVL.

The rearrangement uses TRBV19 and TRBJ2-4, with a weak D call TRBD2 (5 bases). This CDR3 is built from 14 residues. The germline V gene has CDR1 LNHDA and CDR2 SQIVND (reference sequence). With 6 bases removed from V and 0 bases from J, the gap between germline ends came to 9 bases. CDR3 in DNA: TGTGCCAGTAGCGAGGGATTAGCCAAAAACATTCAGTACTTC. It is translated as CASSEGLAKNIQYF.

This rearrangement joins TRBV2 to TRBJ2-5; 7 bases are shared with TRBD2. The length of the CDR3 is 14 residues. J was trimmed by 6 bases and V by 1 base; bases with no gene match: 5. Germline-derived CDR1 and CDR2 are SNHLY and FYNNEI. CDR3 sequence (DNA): TGTGCCAGCAGTGAAGTCAGCGGGGTGAAGACCCAGTACTTC. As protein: CASSEVSGVKTQYF. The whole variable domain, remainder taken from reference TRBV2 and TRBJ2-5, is EPEVTQTPSHQVTQMGQEVILRCVPISNHLYFYWYRQILGQKVEFLVSFYNNEISEKSEIFDDQFSVERPDGSNFTLKIRSTKLEDSAMYFCASSEVSGVKTQYFGPGTRLLVL.

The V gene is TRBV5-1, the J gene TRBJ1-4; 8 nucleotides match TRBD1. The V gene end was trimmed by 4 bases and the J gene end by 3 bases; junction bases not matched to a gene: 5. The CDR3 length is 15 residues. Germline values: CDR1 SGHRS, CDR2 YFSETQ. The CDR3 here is CASSPYRGANEKLFF. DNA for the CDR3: TGCGCCAGCAGCCCATACAGGGGGGCTAATGAAAAACTGTTTTTT.

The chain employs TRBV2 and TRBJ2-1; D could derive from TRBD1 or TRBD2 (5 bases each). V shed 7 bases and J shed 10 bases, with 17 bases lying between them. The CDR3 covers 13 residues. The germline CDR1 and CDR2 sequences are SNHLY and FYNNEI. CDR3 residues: CASIERGGGEQFF. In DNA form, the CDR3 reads TGTGCCAGCATCGAAAGGGGTGGAGGAGAGCAGTTCTTC.

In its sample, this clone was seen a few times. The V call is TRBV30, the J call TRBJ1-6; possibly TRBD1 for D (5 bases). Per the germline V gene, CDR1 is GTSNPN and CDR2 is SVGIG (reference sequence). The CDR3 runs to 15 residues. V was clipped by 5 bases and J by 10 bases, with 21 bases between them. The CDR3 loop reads CAWSPGGTHASPLHF. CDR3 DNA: TGTGCCTGGTCGCCCGGGGGGACGCACGCGTCACCCCTCCACTTT. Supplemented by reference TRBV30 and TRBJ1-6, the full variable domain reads SQTIHQWPATLVQPVGSPLSLECTVEGTSNPNLYWYRQAAGRGLQLLFYSVGIGQISSEVPQNLSASRPQDRQFILSSKKLLLSDSGFYLCAWSPGGTHASPLHFGNGTRLTVT.

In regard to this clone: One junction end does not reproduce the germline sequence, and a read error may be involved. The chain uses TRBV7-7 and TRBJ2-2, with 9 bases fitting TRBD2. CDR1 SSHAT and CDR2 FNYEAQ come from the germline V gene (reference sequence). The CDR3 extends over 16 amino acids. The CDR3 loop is CASSLNSGRNTGELFF. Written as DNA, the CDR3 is TGTGCTAGCAGCTTAAATAGCGGGAGGAACACCGGGGAGCTGTTTTTT.

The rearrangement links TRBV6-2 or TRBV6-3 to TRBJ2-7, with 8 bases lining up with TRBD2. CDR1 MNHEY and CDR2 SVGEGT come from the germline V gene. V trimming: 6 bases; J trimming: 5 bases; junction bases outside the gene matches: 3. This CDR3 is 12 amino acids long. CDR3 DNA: TGTGCCAGCAGCCCGGGGGGGCACGAGCAGTACTTC. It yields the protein CASSPGGHEQYF.

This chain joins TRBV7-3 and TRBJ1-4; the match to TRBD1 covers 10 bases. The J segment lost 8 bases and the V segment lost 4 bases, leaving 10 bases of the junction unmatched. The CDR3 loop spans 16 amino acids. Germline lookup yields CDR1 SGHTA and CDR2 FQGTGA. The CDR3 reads CASSWPPGQGWEKLFF. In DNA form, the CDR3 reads TGTGCCAGCAGCTGGCCCCCGGGACAGGGGTGGGAAAAACTGTTTTTT.

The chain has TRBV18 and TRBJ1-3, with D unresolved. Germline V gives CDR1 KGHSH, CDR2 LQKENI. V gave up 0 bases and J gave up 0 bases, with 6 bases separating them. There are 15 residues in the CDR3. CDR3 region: CASSPPYNSGNTIYF. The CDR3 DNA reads TGTGCCAGCTCACCACCATATAACTCTGGAAACACCATATATTTT.

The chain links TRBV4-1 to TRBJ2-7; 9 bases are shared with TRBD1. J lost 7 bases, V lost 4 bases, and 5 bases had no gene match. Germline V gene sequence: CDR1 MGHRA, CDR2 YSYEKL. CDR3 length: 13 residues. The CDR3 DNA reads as TGCGCCAGCAGCCGGGACAGGGAAGGTGAGCAGTACTTC. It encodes CASSRDREGEQYF.

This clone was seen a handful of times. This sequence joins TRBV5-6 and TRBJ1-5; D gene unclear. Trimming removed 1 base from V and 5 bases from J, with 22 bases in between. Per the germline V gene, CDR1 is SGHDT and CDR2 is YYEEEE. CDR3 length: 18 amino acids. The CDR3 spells CASSLYSKLASTYQPQHF. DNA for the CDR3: TGTGCCAGCAGCTTGTATTCTAAATTGGCCTCCACCTATCAGCCCCAGCATTTT.

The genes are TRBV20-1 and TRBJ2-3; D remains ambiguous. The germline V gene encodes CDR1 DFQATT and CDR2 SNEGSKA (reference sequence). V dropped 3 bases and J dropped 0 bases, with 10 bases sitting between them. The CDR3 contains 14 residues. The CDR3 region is CSASTLSSTDTQYF. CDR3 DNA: TGCAGTGCTAGTACTTTATCAAGCACAGATACGCAGTATTTT.

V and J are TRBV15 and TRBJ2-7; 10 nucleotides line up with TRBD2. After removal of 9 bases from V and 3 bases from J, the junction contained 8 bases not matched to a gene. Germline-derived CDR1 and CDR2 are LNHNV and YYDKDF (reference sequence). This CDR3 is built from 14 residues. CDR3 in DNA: TGTGCCACATCTATAGCGGGGGGATTCTACGAGCAGTACTTC. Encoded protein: CATSIAGGFYEQYF. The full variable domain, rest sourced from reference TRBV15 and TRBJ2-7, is DAMVIQNPRYQVTQFGKPVTLSCSQTLNHNVMYWYQQKSSQAPKLLFHYYDKDFNNEADTPDNFQSRRPNTSFCFLDIRSPGLGDTAMYLCATSIAGGFYEQYFGPGTRLTVT.

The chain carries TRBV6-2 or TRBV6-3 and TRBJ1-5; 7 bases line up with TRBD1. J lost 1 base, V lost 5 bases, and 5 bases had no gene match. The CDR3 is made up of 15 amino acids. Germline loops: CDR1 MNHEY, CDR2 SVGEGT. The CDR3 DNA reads TGTGCCAGCAGTCTCCAGGGGGTGAGCAATCAGCCCCAGCATTTT. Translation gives CASSLQGVSNQPQHF.

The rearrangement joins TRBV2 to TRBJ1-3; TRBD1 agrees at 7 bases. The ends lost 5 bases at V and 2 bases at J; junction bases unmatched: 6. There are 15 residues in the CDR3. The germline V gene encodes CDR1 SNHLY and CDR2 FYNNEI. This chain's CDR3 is CASSRTGEAGNTIYF. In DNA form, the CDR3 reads TGTGCCAGCAGTCGTACAGGGGAAGCTGGAAACACCATATATTTT. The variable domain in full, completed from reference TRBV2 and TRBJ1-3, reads EPEVTQTPSHQVTQMGQEVILRCVPISNHLYFYWYRQILGQKVEFLVSFYNNEISEKSEIFDDQFSVERPDGSNFTLKIRSTKLEDSAMYFCASSRTGEAGNTIYFGEGSWLTVV.

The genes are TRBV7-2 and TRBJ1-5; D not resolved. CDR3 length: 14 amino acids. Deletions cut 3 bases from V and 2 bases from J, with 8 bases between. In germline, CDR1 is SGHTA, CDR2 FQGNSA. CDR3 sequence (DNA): TGTGCCAGCAGCTTTCGGACGGGCAATCAGCCCCAGCATTTT. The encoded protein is CASSFRTGNQPQHF.

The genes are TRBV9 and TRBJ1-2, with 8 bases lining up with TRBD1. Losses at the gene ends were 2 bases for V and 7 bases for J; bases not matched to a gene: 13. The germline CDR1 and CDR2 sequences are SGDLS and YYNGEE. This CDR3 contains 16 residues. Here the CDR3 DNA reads TGTGCCAGCAGCGTGGGTGTCTGGCAGGGGGCAGTTGGCTACACCTTC. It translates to CASSVGVWQGAVGYTF.

The CDR3 DNA sequence: TGTGCCAGCAGCCAAGAAGGTCGACAGGACTACGAGCAGTACTTC. Amino acid sequence: CASSQEGRQDYEQYF. The chain joins TRBV14 to TRBJ2-7; D possibly corresponds to TRBD1 (6 bases). The CDR3 sequence is 15 residues long. CDR1 and CDR2 (germline): SGHDN, FVKESK. V was clipped by 0 bases and J by 3 bases, with 12 bases between them.